Here is one T cell receptor beta chain with its context. This sample was included in a study of monozygotic twins with inflammatory bowel disease. Germline V gives CDR1 SEHNR, CDR2 FQNEAQ (reference sequence). The CDR3 runs to 13 residues. Following a re-call of the 5' RACE reads, TCRdb has one entry per CDR3 protein and lacks DNA. Here the sample table reports a few hundred thousand distinct CDR3 sequences. The source material was blood. The TCR sequence derives from a human donor with ulcerative colitis or Crohn's disease, or a healthy co-twin of an affected twin (not recorded which). The chain has TRBV7-9 and TRBJ1-4. CDR3 protein: CASTEGSNEKLFF.